A single sample is the source of the 23 T cell receptor beta chains below, sequenced in a study of T cell repertoires in cytomegalovirus infection. Each CDR3 protein is one row after TCRdb ran MiXCR on the reads. Of roughly 920,000 distinct CDR3 sequences in the sample, 25% to 40% were seen once. The antigens these receptors bind are not known. Sequenced material: cultured CD8+ T cells from PBMCs, taken from culture after CMV antigen stimulation. The receptors were sampled from a human donor in good health (CMV status not recorded). Some clones in this sample may be carry-over from other donors' samples.

On this clonotype: Possible read error: a much larger clone is one base away. The chain is built from TRBV7-6 and TRBJ2-7; TRBD1 or TRBD2 may be the D gene (5 bases each). Germline V lookup: CDR1 SGHVS, CDR2 FNYEAQ. The CDR3 is made up of 13 amino acids. The CDR3 region has the DNA TGTGCCAACAGCTCGGGACGGTTCTACGAGCAGTACTTC. The encoded protein is CANSSGRFYEQYF.

This clonotype was recorded a few times. The V and J genes are TRBV6-6 and TRBJ2-7; 10 bases are shared with TRBD1. Germline V gives CDR1 MNHNY, CDR2 SVGAGI (reference sequence). Unmatched junction bases numbered 5, after V lost 0 bases and J lost 3 bases. This CDR3 comprises 16 residues. This chain's CDR3 is CASSYSKDRGGYEQYV. The CDR3, as DNA: TGTGCCAGCAGTTACTCGAAGGACAGGGGGGGCTACGAGCAGTACGTC.

V and J are TRBV6-1 and TRBJ1-1; D is uncertain. Germline V gene data show CDR1 as MNHNS and CDR2 as SASEGT. The CDR3 spans 13 residues. Trimming took 5 bases from V and 4 from J, leaving 11 bases between them. CDR3 sequence (DNA): TGTGCCAGCAGTTACGGTTGGGCCACTGAAGCTTTCTTT. Protein product: CASSYGWATEAFF.

This clonotype was observed a handful of times. The chain couples TRBV10-3 to TRBJ2-3; 11 bases match TRBD2. This CDR3 comprises 18 residues. In germline, CDR1 is ENHRY, CDR2 SYGVKD. With 2 bases clipped from V and 2 bases from J, the junction kept 9 bases outside the gene matches. The CDR3 here is CAISEVLASGGITDTQYF. CDR3 sequence (DNA): TGTGCCATCAGTGAGGTCTTGGCTAGCGGGGGGATCACAGATACGCAGTATTTT.

CDR3 region: CASSPPGAPYEQYF. The CDR3 DNA is TGTGCCAGCAGCCCCCCGGGGGCCCCCTACGAGCAGTACTTC. The J gene is TRBJ2-7, the V gene TRBV7-6, with D tentatively TRBD1 or TRBD2 (6 bases each). The ends were cut back, 5 bases at V and 2 bases at J, with 13 bases in the middle. The CDR3 sequence is 14 residues long. Germline V CDR1 and CDR2: SGHVS, FNYEAQ.

This chain uses TRBV7-3 with TRBJ1-6; D is possibly TRBD1 (5 bases). The germline V gene has CDR1 SGHTA and CDR2 FQGTGA. The CDR3 consists of 18 residues. V shed 4 bases and J shed 5 bases, with 21 bases lying between them. Written as DNA, the CDR3 is TGTGCCAGCAGCTCCCGGACACCACCCCCCGGGAATAATTCACCCCTCCACTTT. Amino acids: CASSSRTPPPGNNSPLHF.

This chain uses TRBV27 with TRBJ1-1; D uncertain. This CDR3 spans 17 amino acids. V dropped 5 bases and J dropped 1 base, with 20 bases sitting between them. The germline V gene encodes CDR1 MNHEY and CDR2 SMNVEV (reference sequence). CDR3 nucleotide sequence: TGTGCCAGCAGTGTAACCCTTACAGAGCGGGCGAACACTGAAGCTTTCTTT. Its translation: CASSVTLTERANTEAFF.

This clonotype was counted between two and nine times. The chain employs TRBV20-1 and TRBJ1-5; possibly TRBD1 for D (5 bases). Looked up from germline, CDR1 is DFQATT and CDR2 is SNEGSKA (reference sequence). This CDR3 is 14 amino acids long. Trimming left V 5 bases short and J 0 bases short, with 11 bases between. The CDR3: CSALDRNSNQPQHF. The CDR3 region has the DNA TGCAGTGCTCTTGACAGAAATAGCAATCAGCCCCAGCATTTT.

This clonotype showed up many times. This rearrangement joins TRBV7-2 to TRBJ2-3; D tentatively reads TRBD1 or TRBD2 (5 bases each). The CDR3 is made up of 16 amino acids. V was shortened by 5 bases and J by 2 bases, with 17 bases between the two germline ends. Germline loops: CDR1 SGHTA, CDR2 FQGNSA. CDR3 amino acids: CASSPLGDPLTDTQYF. CDR3 coding DNA: TGTGCCAGCAGCCCCCTAGGGGACCCGCTCACAGATACGCAGTATTTT.

This clonotype turned up a few times. The V and J genes are TRBV12-3 or TRBV12-4 and TRBJ1-5; the match to TRBD1 covers 9 bases. V lost 5 bases and J lost 5; bases outside the gene matches: 4. The CDR3 sequence is 14 residues long. The CDR3 DNA reads TGTGCCAGCAGTGGACAGGGGACCCATCAGCCCCAGCATTTT. The encoded protein is CASSGQGTHQPQHF.

V gene TRBV7-9 combines with J gene TRBJ2-7, with D hard to call. Germline V gene data show CDR1 as SEHNR and CDR2 as FQNEAQ (reference sequence). V was trimmed by 1 base and J by 6 bases, leaving 13 bases between them. This CDR3 has 14 amino acids. Written as DNA, the CDR3 is TGTGCCAGCAGCTTAGGAACTAACGAAGGCGAGCAGTACTTC. Encoded protein: CASSLGTNEGEQYF.

The rearrangement links TRBV6-1 to TRBJ1-1, with 7 bases identical to TRBD1. The CDR3 has 14 residues. The junction had 4 bases not matched to a gene; V was cut back by 3 bases and J by 3 bases. Germline-derived CDR1 and CDR2 are MNHNS and SASEGT. CDR3 in amino acids: CASSESGGHTEAFF. CDR3 coding DNA: TGTGCCAGCAGTGAGTCAGGGGGACACACTGAAGCTTTCTTT.

The table lists this clonotype with many counts. The V call is TRBV27, the J call TRBJ1-2; TRBD1 aligns across 7 bases. The CDR3 totals 13 residues. With 8 bases clipped from V and 1 base from J, the junction kept 4 bases outside the gene matches. Germline V gives CDR1 MNHEY, CDR2 SMNVEV (reference sequence). In DNA form, the CDR3 reads TGTGCCAGCGTAGACAGGGATAACTATGGCTACACCTTC. Amino acids: CASVDRDNYGYTF.

This clonotype was seen just once. This chain connects TRBV9 to TRBJ1-2, with D unclear. This CDR3 contains 13 residues. V dropped 3 bases and J dropped 4 bases, with 10 bases sitting between them. The germline gives CDR1 SGDLS, CDR2 YYNGEE. CDR3 residues: CASSAKVGYGYTF. In DNA form, the CDR3 reads TGTGCCAGCAGCGCCAAAGTCGGCTATGGCTACACCTTC. Full variable domain (remainder filled in from reference TRBV9 and TRBJ1-2): DSGVTQTPKHLITATGQRVTLRCSPRSGDLSVYWYQQSLDQGLQFLIQYYNGEERAKGNILERFSAQQFPDLHSELNLSSLELGDSALYFCASSAKVGYGYTFGSGTRLTVV.

In the case of this clonotype: A clone one base away is much larger, so this may be a read error. This chain connects TRBV7-6 to TRBJ1-2, with D possibly being TRBD1 (5 bases). The CDR3 has 15 amino acids. Germline CDR1 is SGHVS and CDR2 is FNYEAQ. The CDR3 is CVSSVTQGGTEGYTF. CDR3 DNA sequence: TGTGTCAGCAGCGTGACTCAGGGAGGAACAGAGGGCTACACCTTC.

The chain uses TRBV5-3 and TRBJ1-3, with 7 bases lining up with TRBD1. TRBV5-3 belongs to the ORF category, with a function that is uncertain. The CDR3 is made up of 16 amino acids. With V trimmed by 8 bases and J by 0 bases, 11 bases remained unmatched. The CDR3 is CASSRETGLSGNTIYF. CDR3 in DNA: TGTGCCAGCAGCCGAGAGACAGGGCTCTCTGGAAACACCATATATTTT.

The J gene is TRBJ1-2, the V gene TRBV19; no reliable D call. The CDR3 runs 17 residues. V lost 1 base, J lost 8 bases, and 23 bases lay in between. Germline V gene lookup returns CDR1 LNHDA and CDR2 SQIVND (reference sequence). DNA for the CDR3: TGTGCCAGTAGTATAGTTTCTCGGGATAAACGGTCGTCGGGCTACACCTTC. Translating it yields CASSIVSRDKRSSGYTF.

The rearrangement links TRBV12-3 or TRBV12-4 to TRBJ2-5; tentatively, D is TRBD1 or TRBD2 (5 bases each). V was trimmed by 6 bases and J by 2 bases, leaving 13 bases between them. This CDR3 is built from 14 residues. The CDR3 nucleotides are TGTGCCAGCAGAAGGGGAGAGGGACAAGAGACCCAGTACTTC. Its translation: CASRRGEGQETQYF.

This clonotype was seen a handful of times. This rearrangement joins TRBV5-1 to TRBJ1-1; the D gene is possibly TRBD1 (5 bases). Trimming removed 4 bases from V and 0 bases from J, with 22 bases in between. Germline V CDR1 and CDR2: SGHRS, YFSETQ. The CDR3 covers 18 residues. CDR3 DNA: TGCGCCAGCAGCAAGGGAAGAGTAGTGACAGCATTGAACACTGAAGCTTTCTTT. It yields the protein CASSKGRVVTALNTEAFF. Combining the CDR3 with reference TRBV5-1 and TRBJ1-1 gives the whole variable domain KAGVTQTPRYLIKTRGQQVTLSCSPISGHRSVSWYQQTPGQGLQFLFEYFSETQRNKGNFPGRFSGRQFSNSRSEMNVSTLELGDSALYLCASSKGRVVTALNTEAFFGQGTRLTVV.

The chain has TRBV27 and TRBJ1-1; D is possibly TRBD1 (6 bases). The germline V gene has CDR1 MNHEY and CDR2 SMNVEV (reference sequence). The CDR3 has 15 residues. V was shortened by 5 bases and J by 0 bases, with 13 bases between the two germline ends. Here the CDR3 DNA reads TGTGCCAGCAGTGCCACACAGGGATTGAACACTGAAGCTTTCTTT. Amino acid sequence: CASSATQGLNTEAFF.

The CDR3 nucleotides read TGCAGCGTTCCAAGGGGGGTTGAAGCTTTCTTT. It codes for CSVPRGVEAFF. The genes are TRBV29-1 and TRBJ1-1; weak D call: TRBD1 (6 bases). This CDR3 contains 11 residues. Germline V gives CDR1 SQVTM, CDR2 ANQGSEA. Trimming shortened V by 5 bases and J by 7 bases, and 11 bases separated the two germline ends.

The sample holds a few counts of this clonotype. The V and J genes are TRBV6-2 or TRBV6-3 and TRBJ2-1; 8 bases are shared with TRBD2. The CDR3 loop spans 16 amino acids. V dropped 0 bases and J dropped 2; count of bases not matched to a gene: 3. CDR1 MNHEY and CDR2 SVGEGT come from the germline V gene. The CDR3 DNA follows: TGTGCCAGCAGTTACTCTGCGGGGGGCCCCTACAATGAGCAGTTCTTC. It codes for CASSYSAGGPYNEQFF.

This clonotype was detected only a few times. V usage is TRBV6-2 or TRBV6-3 and J usage is TRBJ2-3, with D hard to call. Trimming took 0 bases from V and 0 from J, leaving 10 bases between them. This CDR3 is built from 16 residues. Germline CDR1 and CDR2: MNHEY and SVGEGT. CDR3 residues: CASSYSILPSTDTQYF. The CDR3 DNA is TGTGCCAGCAGTTACTCCATCCTTCCGAGCACAGATACGCAGTATTTT.